This T cell receptor beta chain was observed in a study of T cell responses to AZD1222 COVID-19 vaccine. The ends lost 4 bases at V and 2 bases at J; junction bases unmatched: 6. The CDR3 is made up of 18 amino acids. Germline-derived CDR1 and CDR2 are LGHDT and YNNKEL (reference sequence). The method was immunoSEQ multiplex PCR; TCRdb's version includes in-frame clones alone and lacks a portion of them. Of roughly 150,000 clones in the sample, about 91% were seen once. The rearrangement uses TRBV3-1 (or the pseudogene TRBV3-2) and TRBJ2-1, with 15 bases lining up with TRBD2. The clonotype comes from an adult in good health. The source was peripheral blood, collected on day 0 of MenACWY control vaccination. The CDR3 region is CASSPPGLAGGTYNEQFF. The CDR3 DNA reads TGTGCCAGCAGCCCACCGGGACTAGCGGGAGGAACCTACAATGAGCAGTTCTTC.